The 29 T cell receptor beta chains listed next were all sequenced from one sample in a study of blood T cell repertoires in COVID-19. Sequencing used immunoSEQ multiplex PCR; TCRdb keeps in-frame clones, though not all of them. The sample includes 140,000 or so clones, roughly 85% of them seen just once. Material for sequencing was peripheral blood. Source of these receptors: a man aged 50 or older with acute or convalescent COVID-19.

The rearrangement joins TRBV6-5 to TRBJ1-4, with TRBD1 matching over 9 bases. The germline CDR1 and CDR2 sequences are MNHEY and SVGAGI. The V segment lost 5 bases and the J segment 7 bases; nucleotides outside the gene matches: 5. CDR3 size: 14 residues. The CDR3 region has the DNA TGTGCCAGCAGTCGGACAGGGGAGTTTGAAAAACTGTTTTTT. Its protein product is CASSRTGEFEKLFF.

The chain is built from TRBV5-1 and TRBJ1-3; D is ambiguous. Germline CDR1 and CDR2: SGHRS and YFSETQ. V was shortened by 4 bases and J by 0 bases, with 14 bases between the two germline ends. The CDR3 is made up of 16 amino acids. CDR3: CASSTGPGNSGNTIYF. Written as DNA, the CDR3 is TGCGCCAGCAGCACTGGCCCGGGGAACTCTGGAAACACCATATATTTT.

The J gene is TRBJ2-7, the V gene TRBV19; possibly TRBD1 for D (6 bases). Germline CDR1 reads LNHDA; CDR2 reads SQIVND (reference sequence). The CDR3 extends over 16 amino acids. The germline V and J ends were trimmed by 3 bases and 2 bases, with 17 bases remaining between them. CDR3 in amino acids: CASSMSGTGTPYEQYF. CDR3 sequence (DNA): TGTGCCAGTAGTATGTCGGGAACAGGGACGCCCTACGAGCAGTACTTC.

This chain's CDR3 is CASSPRGGDLGEKLFF. In nucleotides, the CDR3 is TGTGCCAGCAGCCCAAGGGGAGGGGACTTGGGTGAAAAACTGTTTTTT. The chain has TRBV7-8 and TRBJ1-4; tentative D call: TRBD1 (5 bases). Germline CDR1 is SGHVS and CDR2 is FQNEAQ. The CDR3 has 16 amino acids. V dropped 5 bases and J dropped 7 bases, with 20 bases sitting between them.

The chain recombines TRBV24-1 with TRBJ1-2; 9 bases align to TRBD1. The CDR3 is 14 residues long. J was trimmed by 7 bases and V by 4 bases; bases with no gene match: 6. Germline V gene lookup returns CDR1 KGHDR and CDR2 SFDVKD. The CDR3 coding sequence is TGTGCCACCAGTGAGCCCGACAGGGGGGGTGGCTACACCTTC. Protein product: CATSEPDRGGGYTF.

The CDR3 here is CASSFTGEDGYTF. The CDR3 DNA is TGTGCCAGCAGCTTTACAGGGGAAGATGGCTACACCTTC. The rearrangement joins TRBV11-2 to TRBJ1-2; TRBD1 aligns across 7 bases. With V trimmed by 3 bases and J by 6 bases, 4 bases remained unmatched. CDR1 and CDR2 (germline): SGHAT, FQNNGV. The CDR3 sequence is 13 residues long.

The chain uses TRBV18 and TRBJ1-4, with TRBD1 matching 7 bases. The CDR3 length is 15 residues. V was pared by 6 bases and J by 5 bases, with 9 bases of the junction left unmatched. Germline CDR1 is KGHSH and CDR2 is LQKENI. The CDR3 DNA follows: TGTGCCAGCTCTCGAGGGACAGCGCCAAATGAAAAACTGTTTTTT. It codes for CASSRGTAPNEKLFF. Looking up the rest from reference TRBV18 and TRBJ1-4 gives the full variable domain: NAGVMQNPRHLVRRRGQEARLRCSPMKGHSHVYWYRQLPEEGLKFMVYLQKENIIDESGMPKERFSAEFPKEGPSILRIQQVVRGDSAAYFCASSRGTAPNEKLFFGSGTQLSVL.

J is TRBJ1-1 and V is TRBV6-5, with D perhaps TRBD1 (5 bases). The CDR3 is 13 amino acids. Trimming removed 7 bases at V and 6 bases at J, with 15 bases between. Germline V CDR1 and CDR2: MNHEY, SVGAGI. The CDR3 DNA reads TGTGCCAGCACTAATTCAGGGTCCGCTGAAGCTTTCTTT. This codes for CASTNSGSAEAFF.

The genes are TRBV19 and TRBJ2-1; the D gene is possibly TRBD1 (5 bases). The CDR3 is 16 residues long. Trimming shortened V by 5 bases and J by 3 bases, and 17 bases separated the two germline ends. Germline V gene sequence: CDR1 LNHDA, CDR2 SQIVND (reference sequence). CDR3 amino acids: CASSEIDSFIYNEQFF. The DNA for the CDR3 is TGTGCCAGTAGTGAAATCGACAGTTTCATCTACAATGAGCAGTTCTTC.

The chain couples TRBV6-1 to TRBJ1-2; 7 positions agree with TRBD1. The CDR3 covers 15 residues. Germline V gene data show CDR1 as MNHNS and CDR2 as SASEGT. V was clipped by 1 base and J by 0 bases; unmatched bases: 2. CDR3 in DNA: TGTGCCAGCAGTGAAGGGGGGACAGCTAACTATGGCTACACCTTC. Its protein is CASSEGGTANYGYTF.

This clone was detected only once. The CDR3 bases are TGCGCCAGCAGCCTGAAAGGAGGAGCGAAAAACTATGGCTACACCTTC. Amino acid sequence: CASSLKGGAKNYGYTF. The rearrangement joins TRBV23-1 to TRBJ1-2, with D uncertain. TRBV23-1 is an open reading frame, and its role is uncertain. This CDR3 spans 16 amino acids. V gave up 6 bases and J gave up 2 bases, with 19 bases separating them.

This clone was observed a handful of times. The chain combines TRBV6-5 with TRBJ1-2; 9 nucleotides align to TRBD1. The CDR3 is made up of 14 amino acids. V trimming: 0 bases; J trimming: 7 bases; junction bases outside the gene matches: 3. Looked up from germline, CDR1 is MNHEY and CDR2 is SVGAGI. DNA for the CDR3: TGTGCCAGCAGTTACTCGGGACAGGGAATTGGCTACACCTTC. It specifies CASSYSGQGIGYTF.

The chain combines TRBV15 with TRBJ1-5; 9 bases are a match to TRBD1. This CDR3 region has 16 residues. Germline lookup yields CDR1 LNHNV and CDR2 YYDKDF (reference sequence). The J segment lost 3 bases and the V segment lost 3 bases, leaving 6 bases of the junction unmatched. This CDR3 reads CATSSGQGLHNQPQHF. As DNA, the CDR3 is TGTGCCACCAGCAGCGGACAGGGGCTACACAATCAGCCCCAGCATTTT. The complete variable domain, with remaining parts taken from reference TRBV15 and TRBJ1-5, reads DAMVIQNPRYQVTQFGKPVTLSCSQTLNHNVMYWYQQKSSQAPKLLFHYYDKDFNNEADTPDNFQSRRPNTSFCFLDIRSPGLGDTAMYLCATSSGQGLHNQPQHFGDGTRLSIL.

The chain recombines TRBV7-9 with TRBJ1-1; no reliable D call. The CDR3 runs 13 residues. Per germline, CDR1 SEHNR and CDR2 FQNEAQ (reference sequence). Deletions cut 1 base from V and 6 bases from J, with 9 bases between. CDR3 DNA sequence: TGTGCCAGCAGCTTAGGGGCCGCAGCTGAAGCTTTCTTT. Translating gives CASSLGAAAEAFF. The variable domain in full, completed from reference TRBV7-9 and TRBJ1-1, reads DTGVSQNPRHKITKRGQNVTFRCDPISEHNRLYWYRQTLGQGPEFLTYFQNEAQLEKSRLLSDRFSAERPKGSFSTLEIQRTEQGDSAMYLCASSLGAAAEAFFGQGTRLTVV.

CDR3 DNA: TGTGCCAGCAGCTTAATAGAGGGAGATTGGTTTTTGACCTTC. Encoded protein: CASSLIEGDWFLTF. This rearrangement joins TRBV7-9 to TRBJ1-2; D not certain. From germline, CDR1 is SEHNR and CDR2 FQNEAQ (reference sequence). Between the trimmed V and J ends, which lost 2 bases and 14 bases, there was a span of 21 bases. The CDR3 totals 14 residues.

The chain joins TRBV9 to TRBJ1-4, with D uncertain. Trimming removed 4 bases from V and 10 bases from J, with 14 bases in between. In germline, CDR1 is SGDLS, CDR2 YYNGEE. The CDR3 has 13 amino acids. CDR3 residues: CASSNPGSRKLFF. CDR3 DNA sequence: TGTGCCAGCAGCAACCCGGGATCAAGAAAACTGTTTTTT.

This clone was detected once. DNA for the CDR3: TGCGCCAGCAGTGAGTCAACCGGCAGGGCCCCGGGCACTGAAGCTTTCTTT. This sequence encodes CASSESTGRAPGTEAFF. The V gene is TRBV10-2, the J gene TRBJ1-1, with D possibly matching TRBD1 (5 bases). Germline lookup yields CDR1 WSHSY and CDR2 SAAADI. Trimming took 0 bases from V and 4 from J, leaving 18 bases between them. The CDR3 is made up of 17 amino acids.

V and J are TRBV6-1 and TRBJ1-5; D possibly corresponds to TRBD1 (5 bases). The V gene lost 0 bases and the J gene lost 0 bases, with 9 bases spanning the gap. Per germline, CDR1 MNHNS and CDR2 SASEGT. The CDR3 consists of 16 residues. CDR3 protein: CASSEARGGSNQPQHF. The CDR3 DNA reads TGTGCCAGCAGTGAAGCGCGCGGGGGTAGCAATCAGCCCCAGCATTTT.

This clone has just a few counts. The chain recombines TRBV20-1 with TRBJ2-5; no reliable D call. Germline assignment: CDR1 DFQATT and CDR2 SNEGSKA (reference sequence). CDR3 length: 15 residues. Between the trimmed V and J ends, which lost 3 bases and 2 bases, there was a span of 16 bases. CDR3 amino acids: CSASLPDKNQETQYF. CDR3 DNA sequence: TGCAGTGCTAGTCTCCCCGACAAGAATCAAGAGACCCAGTACTTC.

The CDR3 loop is CASSAPGQGGTEAFF. Here the CDR3 DNA reads TGTGCCAGCAGTGCTCCGGGACAGGGTGGGACTGAAGCTTTCTTT. The chain is built from TRBV27 and TRBJ1-1; 9 bases fit TRBD1. With V trimmed by 5 bases and J by 5 bases, 9 bases remained unmatched. The germline V gene encodes CDR1 MNHEY and CDR2 SMNVEV (reference sequence). The length of the CDR3 is 15 residues.

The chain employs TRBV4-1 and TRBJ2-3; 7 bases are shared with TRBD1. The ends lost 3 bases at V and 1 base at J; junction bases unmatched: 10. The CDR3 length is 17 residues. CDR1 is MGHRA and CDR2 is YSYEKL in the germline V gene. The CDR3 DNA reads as TGCGCCAGCAGCCAGTGGATTCCCGGGACAGGCACAGATACGCAGTATTTT. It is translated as CASSQWIPGTGTDTQYF.

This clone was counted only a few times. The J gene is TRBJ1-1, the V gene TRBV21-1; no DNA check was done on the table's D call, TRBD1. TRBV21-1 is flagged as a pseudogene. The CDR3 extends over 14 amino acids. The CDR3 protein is CASSKAPSNTEAFF. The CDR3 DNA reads TGTGCCAGCAGCAAGGCCCCCTCGAACACTGAAGCTTTCTTT.

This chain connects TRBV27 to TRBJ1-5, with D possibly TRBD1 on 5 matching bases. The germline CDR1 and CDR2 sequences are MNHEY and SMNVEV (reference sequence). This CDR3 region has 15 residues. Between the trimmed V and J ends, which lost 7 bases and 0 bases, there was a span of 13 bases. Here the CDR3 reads CASKAGQYSNQPQHF. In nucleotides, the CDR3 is TGTGCCAGCAAGGCAGGGCAATATAGCAATCAGCCCCAGCATTTT.

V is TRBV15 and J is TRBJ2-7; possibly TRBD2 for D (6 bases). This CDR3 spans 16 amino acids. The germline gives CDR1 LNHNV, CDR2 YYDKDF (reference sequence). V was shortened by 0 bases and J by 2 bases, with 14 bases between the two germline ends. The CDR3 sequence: CATSRDAGKRAYEQYF. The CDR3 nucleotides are TGTGCCACCAGCAGAGATGCGGGGAAAAGGGCCTACGAGCAGTACTTC.

CDR3 DNA: TGTGCCAGCAGCAGCCAGGGCACAGGGGACTATGGCTACACCTTC. Its translation: CASSSQGTGDYGYTF. This chain uses TRBV7-8 with TRBJ1-2; the match to TRBD1 covers 7 bases. This CDR3 contains 15 residues. Germline V gene data show CDR1 as SGHVS and CDR2 as FQNEAQ. V dropped 5 bases and J dropped 3; count of bases not matched to a gene: 9.

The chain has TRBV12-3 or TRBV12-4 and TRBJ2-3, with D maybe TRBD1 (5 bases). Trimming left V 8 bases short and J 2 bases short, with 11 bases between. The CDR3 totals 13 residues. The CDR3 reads CASLGEDTDTQYF. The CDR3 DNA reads TGTGCCAGCTTAGGGGAAGACACAGATACGCAGTATTTT.

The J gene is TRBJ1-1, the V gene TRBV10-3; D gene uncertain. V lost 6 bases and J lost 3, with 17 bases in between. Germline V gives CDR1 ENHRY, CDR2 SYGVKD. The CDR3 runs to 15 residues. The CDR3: CAIRERGDLDTEAFF. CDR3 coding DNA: TGTGCCATCAGGGAGCGCGGAGACTTGGACACTGAAGCTTTCTTT.

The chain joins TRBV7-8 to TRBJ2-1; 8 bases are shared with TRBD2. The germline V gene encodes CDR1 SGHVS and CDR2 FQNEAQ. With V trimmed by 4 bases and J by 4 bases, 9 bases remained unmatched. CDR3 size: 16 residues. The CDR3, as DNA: TGTGCCAGCAGCTCTCCGGGGGGGGAGGGTTACAATGAGCAGTTCTTC. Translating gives CASSSPGGEGYNEQFF.

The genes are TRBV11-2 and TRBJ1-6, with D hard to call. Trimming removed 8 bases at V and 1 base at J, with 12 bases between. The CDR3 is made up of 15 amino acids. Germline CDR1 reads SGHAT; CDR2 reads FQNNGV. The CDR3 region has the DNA TGTGCCAGCTTACTGCTGAGTTCCTATAATTCACCCCTCCACTTT. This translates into CASLLLSSYNSPLHF. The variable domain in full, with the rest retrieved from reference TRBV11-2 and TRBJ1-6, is EAGVAQSPRYKIIEKRQSVAFWCNPISGHATLYWYQQILGQGPKLLIQFQNNGVVDDSQLPKDRFSAERLKGVDSTLKIQPAKLEDSAVYLCASLLLSSYNSPLHFGNGTRLTVT.